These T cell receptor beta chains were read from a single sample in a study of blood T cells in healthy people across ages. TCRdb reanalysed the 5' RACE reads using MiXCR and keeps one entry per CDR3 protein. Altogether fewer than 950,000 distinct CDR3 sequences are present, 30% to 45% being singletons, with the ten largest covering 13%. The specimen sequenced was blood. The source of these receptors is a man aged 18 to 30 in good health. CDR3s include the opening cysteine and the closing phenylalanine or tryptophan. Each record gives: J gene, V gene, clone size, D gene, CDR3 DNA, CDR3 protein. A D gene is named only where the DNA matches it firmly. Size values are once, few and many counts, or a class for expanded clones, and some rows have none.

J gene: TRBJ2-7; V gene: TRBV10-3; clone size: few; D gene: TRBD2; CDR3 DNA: TGTGCCACAAGACTCTTGGCGGGGGTAGCCTACGAGCAGTACTTC; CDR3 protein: CATRLLAGVAYEQYF
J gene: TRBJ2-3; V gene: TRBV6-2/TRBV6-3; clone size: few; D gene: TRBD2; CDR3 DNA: TGTGCCAGCAGTTACTCGCAGACTAGCGGGGGAGTTCGCGATACGCAGTATTTT; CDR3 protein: CASSYSQTSGGVRDTQYF
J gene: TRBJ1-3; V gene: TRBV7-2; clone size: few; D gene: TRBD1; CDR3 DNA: TGTGCCAGCAGCCCCGGGACAGCCAGAAACACCATATATTTT; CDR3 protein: CASSPGTARNTIYF
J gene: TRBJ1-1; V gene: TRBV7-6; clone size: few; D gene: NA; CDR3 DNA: TGTGCCAGCAGCTTAGCGCCGGGACAGAACACTGAAGCTTTCTTT; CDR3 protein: CASSLAPGQNTEAFF
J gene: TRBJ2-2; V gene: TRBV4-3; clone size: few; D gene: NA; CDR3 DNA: TGCGCCAGCAGCCAACCTCTGTGGGGGGATATTGTCGTCGCGAACACCGGGGAGCTGTTTTTT; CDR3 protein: CASSQPLWGDIVVANTGELFF
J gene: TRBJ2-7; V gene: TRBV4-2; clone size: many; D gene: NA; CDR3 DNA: TGTGCCAGCGCGCAGTTCGACGAGCAGTACTTC; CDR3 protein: CASAQFDEQYF
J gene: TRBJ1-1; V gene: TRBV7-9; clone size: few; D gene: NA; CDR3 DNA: TGTGCCAGCAGTGTCCGGACGGGGGGGCCCGGGACTGAAGCTTTCTTT; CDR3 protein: CASSVRTGGPGTEAFF
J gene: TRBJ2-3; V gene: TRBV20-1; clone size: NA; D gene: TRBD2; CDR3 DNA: TGCAGTGCTTTAGCGGGGGGGCCCAGAGATACGCAGTATTTT; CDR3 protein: CSALAGGPRDTQYF
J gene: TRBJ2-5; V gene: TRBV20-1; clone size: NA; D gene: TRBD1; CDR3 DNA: TGCAGTGCCACAACAGGGGTAGGGTACCAAGAGACCCAGTACTTC; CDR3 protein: CSATTGVGYQETQYF
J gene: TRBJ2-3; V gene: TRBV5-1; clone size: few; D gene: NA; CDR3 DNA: TGCGCCAGCAGCCGATATCTAGGAGATACGCAGTATTTT; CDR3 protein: CASSRYLGDTQYF
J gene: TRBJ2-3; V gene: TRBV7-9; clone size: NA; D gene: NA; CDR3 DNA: TGTGCCAGCAGCAAGGGTCCCCCAGATACGCAGTATTTT; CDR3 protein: CASSKGPPDTQYF
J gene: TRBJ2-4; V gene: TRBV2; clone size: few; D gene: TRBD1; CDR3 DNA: TGTGCCAGCAGTGAAGGACCGGGACAGAGAATTCAGTACTTC; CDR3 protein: CASSEGPGQRIQYF
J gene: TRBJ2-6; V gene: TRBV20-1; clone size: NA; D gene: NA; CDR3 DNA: TGCAGTGCTAGAGAGGGGGCTGGGGCCAACGTCCTGACTTTC; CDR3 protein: CSAREGAGANVLTF
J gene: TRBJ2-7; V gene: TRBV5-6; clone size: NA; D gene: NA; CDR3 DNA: TGTGCCAGCAGCTTAAGGATTCACGAGCAGTACTTC; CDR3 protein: CASSLRIHEQYF
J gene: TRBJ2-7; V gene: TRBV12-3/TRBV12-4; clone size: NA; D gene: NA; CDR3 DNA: TGTGCCAGCAGTCAAGAGGGGGGTGGCTACAATGAGCAGTACTTC; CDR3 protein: CASSQEGGGYNEQYF
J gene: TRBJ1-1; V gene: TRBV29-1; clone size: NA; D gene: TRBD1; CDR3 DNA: TGCAGCGTTGGGGAGTCAGGGACAGGGGTCCCGAACACTGAAGCTTTCTTT; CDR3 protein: CSVGESGTGVPNTEAFF
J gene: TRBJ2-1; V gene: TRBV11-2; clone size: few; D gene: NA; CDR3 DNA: TGTGCCAGCAGCTTGTCACACTACTCCTACAATGAGCAGTTCTTC; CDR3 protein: CASSLSHYSYNEQFF